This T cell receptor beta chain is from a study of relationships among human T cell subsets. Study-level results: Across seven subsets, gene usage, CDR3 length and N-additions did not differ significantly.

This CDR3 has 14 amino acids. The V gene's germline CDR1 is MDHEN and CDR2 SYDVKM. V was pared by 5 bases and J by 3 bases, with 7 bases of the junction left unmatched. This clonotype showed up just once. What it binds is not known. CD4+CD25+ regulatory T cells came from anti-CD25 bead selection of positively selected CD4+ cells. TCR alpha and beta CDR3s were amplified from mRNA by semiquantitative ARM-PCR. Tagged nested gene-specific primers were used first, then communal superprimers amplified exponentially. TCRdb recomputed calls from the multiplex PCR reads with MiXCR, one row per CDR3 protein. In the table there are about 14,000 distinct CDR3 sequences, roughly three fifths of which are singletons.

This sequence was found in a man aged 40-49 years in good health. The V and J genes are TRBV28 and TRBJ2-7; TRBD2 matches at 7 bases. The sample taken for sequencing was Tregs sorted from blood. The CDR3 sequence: CASSGGGRGYEQYF. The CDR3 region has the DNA TGTGCCAGCAGTGGGGGGGGACGGGGCTACGAGCAGTACTTC.